The T cell receptor beta chain described here comes from a study of blood T cells in healthy people across ages. Study as a whole: About one barcoded beta molecule per two T cells was the capture yield of template switching. Study results and limitations: Higher naive T cell percentage went strongly together with higher TCR beta diversity.

For the second PCR, which ran for about 7 to 12 cycles, a sample-barcoded 5' primer and a J-beta primer mix were used. TCRdb re-analysed the 5' RACE reads in MiXCR, keeping a single row per CDR3 protein. The sample lists around 1.7 million distinct CDR3 sequences, 28% occurring once. Worth noting for this clonotype: Its antigen is unknown.

This CDR3 is built from 12 residues. Per the germline V gene, CDR1 is MDHEN and CDR2 is SYDVKM. The genes are TRBV28 and TRBJ2-3; TRBD2 matches 7 bases. The sequenced material came from blood. The receptor was isolated from a woman aged 25 to 39 in good health. This chain's CDR3 is CGVGRVADTQYF. CDR3 DNA: TGTGGGGTAGGGAGGGTGGCAGATACGCAGTATTTT. Drawing the rest from reference TRBV28 and TRBJ2-3, the complete variable domain is DVKVTQSSRYLVKRTGEKVFLECVQDMDHENMFWYRQDPGLGLRLIYFSYDVKMKEKGDIPEGYSVSREKKERFSLILESASTNQTSMYLCGVGRVADTQYFGPGTRLTVL.